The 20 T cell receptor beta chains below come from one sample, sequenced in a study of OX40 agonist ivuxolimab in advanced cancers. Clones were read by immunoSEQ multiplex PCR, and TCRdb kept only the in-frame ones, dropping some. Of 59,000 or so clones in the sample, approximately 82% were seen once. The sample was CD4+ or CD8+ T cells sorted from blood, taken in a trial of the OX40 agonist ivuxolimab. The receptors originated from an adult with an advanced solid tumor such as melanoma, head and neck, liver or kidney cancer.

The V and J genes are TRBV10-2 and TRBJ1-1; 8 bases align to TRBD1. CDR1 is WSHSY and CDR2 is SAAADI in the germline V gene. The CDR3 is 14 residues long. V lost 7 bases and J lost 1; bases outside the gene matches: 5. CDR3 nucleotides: TGCGCCAGCAAGGTAGGGACAGGGAACACTGAAGCTTTCTTT. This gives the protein CASKVGTGNTEAFF.

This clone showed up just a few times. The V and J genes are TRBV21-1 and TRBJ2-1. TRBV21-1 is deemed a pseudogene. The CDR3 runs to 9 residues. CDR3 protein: CASRPEQFF. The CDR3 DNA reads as TGTGCCAGCAGGCCTGAGCAGTTCTTC.

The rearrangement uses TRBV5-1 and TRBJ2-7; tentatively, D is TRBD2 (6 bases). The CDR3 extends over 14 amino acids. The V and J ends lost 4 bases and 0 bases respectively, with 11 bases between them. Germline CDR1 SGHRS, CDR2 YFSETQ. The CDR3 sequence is CASSRGDSSYEQYF. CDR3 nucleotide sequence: TGCGCCAGCAGCAGAGGGGACTCCTCCTACGAGCAGTACTTC.

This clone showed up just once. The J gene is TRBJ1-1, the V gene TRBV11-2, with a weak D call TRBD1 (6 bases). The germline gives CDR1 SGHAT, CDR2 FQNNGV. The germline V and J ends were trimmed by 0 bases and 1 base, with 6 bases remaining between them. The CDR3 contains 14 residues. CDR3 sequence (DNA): TGTGCCAGCAGCTTAGAAGGGGGGAACACTGAAGCTTTCTTT. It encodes CASSLEGGNTEAFF.

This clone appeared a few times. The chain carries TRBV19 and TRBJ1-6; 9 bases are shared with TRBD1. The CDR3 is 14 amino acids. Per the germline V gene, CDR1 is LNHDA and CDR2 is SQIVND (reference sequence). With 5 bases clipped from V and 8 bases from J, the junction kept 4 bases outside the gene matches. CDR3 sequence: CASSLRTGDSPLHF. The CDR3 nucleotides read TGTGCCAGTAGTCTTCGGACAGGGGATTCACCCCTCCACTTT.

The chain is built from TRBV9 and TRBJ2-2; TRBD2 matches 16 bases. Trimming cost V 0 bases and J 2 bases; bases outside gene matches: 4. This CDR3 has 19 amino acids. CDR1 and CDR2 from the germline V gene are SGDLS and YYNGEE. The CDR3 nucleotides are TGTGCCAGCAGCGTAGAGGGGACTAGCGGGAGGGCCAACACCGGGGAGCTGTTTTTT. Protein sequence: CASSVEGTSGRANTGELFF. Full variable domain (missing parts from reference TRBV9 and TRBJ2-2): DSGVTQTPKHLITATGQRVTLRCSPRSGDLSVYWYQQSLDQGLQFLIQYYNGEERAKGNILERFSAQQFPDLHSELNLSSLELGDSALYFCASSVEGTSGRANTGELFFGEGSRLTVL.

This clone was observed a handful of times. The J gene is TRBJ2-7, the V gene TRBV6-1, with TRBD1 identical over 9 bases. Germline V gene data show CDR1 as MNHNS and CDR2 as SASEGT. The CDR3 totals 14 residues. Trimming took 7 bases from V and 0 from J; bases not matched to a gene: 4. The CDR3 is CASTVTGGSYEQYF. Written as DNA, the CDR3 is TGTGCCAGCACCGTGACAGGGGGCTCCTACGAGCAGTACTTC.

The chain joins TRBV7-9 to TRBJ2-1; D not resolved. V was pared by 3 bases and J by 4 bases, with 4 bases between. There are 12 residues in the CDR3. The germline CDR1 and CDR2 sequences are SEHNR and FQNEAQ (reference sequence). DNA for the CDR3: TGTGCCAGCAGCTTCAGATACAATGAGCAGTTCTTC. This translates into CASSFRYNEQFF.

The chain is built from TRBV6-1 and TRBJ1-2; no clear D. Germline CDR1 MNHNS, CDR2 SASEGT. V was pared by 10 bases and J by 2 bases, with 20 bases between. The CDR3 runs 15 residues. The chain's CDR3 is CAISVRGRENYGYTF. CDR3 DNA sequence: TGTGCCATCTCCGTCCGGGGAAGGGAGAACTATGGCTACACCTTC.

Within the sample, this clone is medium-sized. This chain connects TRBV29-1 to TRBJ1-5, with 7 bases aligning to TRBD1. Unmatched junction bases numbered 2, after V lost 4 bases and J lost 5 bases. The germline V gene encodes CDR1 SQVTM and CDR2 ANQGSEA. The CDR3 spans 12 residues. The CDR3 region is CSVGQGDQPQHF. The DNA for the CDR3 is TGCAGCGTTGGTCAGGGGGATCAGCCCCAGCATTTT.

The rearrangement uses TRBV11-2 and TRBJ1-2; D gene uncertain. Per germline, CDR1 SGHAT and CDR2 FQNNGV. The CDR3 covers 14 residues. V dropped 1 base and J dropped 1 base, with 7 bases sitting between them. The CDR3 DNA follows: TGTGCCAGCAGCTTAGCTCGGGGTAACTATGGCTACACCTTC. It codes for CASSLARGNYGYTF.

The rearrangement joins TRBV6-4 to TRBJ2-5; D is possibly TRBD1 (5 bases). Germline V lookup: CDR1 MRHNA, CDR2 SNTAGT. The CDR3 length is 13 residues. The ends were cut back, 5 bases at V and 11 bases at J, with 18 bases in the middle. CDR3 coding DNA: TGTGCCAGCAGTCTAGACCAAGGGGATCTACAGTACTTC. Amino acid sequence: CASSLDQGDLQYF.

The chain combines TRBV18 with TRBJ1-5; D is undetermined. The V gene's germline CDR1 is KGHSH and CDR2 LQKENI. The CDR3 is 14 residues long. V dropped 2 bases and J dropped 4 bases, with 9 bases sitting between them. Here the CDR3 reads CASSPVQGNQPQHF. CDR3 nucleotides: TGTGCCAGCTCACCAGTCCAAGGTAATCAGCCCCAGCATTTT.

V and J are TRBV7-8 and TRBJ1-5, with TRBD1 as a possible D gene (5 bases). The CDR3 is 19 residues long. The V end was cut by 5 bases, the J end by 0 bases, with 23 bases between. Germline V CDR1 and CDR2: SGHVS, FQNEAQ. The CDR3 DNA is TGTGCCAGCAGCATATCCCCGGGAGACAGCCAATATAGCAATCAGCCCCAGCATTTT. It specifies CASSISPGDSQYSNQPQHF.

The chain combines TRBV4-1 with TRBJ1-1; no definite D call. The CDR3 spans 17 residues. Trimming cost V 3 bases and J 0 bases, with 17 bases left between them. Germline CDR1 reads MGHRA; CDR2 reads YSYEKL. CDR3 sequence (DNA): TGCGCCAGCAGCCAGAACCCCGCCGTGGTCATGAACACTGAAGCTTTCTTT. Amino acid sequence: CASSQNPAVVMNTEAFF.

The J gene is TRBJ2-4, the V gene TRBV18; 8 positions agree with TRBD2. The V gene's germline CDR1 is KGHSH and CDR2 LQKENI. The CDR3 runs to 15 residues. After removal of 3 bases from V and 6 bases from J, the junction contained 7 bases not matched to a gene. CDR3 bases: TGTGCCAGCTCACCCCTCGGGGGGGCCGGAAACATTCAGTACTTC. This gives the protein CASSPLGGAGNIQYF.

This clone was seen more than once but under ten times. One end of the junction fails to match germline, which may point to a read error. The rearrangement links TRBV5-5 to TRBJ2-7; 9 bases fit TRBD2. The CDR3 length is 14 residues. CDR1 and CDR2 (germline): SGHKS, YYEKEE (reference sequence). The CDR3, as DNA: TGTGCCAGCAGCTCCCCGGGACTAGCTTACGGGCAGTACTTC. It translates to CASSSPGLAYGQYF.

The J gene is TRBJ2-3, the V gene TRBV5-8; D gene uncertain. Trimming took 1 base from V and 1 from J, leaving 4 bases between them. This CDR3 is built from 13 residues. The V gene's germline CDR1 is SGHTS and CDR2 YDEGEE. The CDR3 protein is CASSLRGTDTQYF. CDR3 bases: TGTGCCAGCAGCTTGAGGGGCACAGATACGCAGTATTTT.

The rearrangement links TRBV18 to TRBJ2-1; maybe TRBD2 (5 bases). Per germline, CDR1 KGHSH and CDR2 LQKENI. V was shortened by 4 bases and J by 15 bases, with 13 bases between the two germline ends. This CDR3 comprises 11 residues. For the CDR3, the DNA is TGTGCCAGCTCACTCGGGGTAGTTTGGTTCTTC. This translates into CASSLGVVWFF.

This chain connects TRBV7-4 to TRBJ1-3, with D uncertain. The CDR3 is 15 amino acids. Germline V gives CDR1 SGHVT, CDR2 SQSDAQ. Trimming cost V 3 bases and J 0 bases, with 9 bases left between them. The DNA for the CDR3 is TGTGCCAGCAGCTTTAATCCTAGCTCTGGAAACACCATATATTTT. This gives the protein CASSFNPSSGNTIYF.